These 22 T cell receptor beta chains share one sample of origin, sequenced in a study of cytomegalovirus exposure and HLA in healthy donors. A multiplex PCR was run with 60 Vbeta primers and 13 Jbeta primers. Sequencing used immunoSEQ multiplex PCR; TCRdb keeps in-frame clones, though not all of them. The data contain 90,000 to 120,000 clones, about 9.4% of them seen just once; the ten biggest clones take up 5% to 6.5%. The sequencing sample was made of PBMCs. Receptors were obtained from a man aged 40-55 years in good health and CMV-seropositive.

This clone was picked up a small number of times. The V call is TRBV9, the J call TRBJ1-1, with TRBD1 identical over 10 bases. CDR1 and CDR2 (germline): SGDLS, YYNGEE. The CDR3 runs to 14 residues. The junction had 0 bases not matched to a gene; V was cut back by 3 bases and J by 1 base. The CDR3 nucleotides read TGTGCCAGCAGCGGACAGGGGGCGAACACTGAAGCTTTCTTT. This translates into CASSGQGANTEAFF. The variable domain in full, completed from reference TRBV9 and TRBJ1-1, reads DSGVTQTPKHLITATGQRVTLRCSPRSGDLSVYWYQQSLDQGLQFLIQYYNGEERAKGNILERFSAQQFPDLHSELNLSSLELGDSALYFCASSGQGANTEAFFGQGTRLTVV.

The rearrangement uses TRBV9 and TRBJ2-7; tentative D call: TRBD1 (6 bases). The CDR3 has 15 amino acids. Trimming left V 0 bases short and J 3 bases short, with 13 bases between. Germline CDR1 is SGDLS and CDR2 is YYNGEE. The CDR3 nucleotides are TGTGCCAGCAGCGTAGGGACAGTGGGGCACTACGAGCAGTACGTC. This gives the protein CASSVGTVGHYEQYV.

The rearrangement uses TRBV6-5 and TRBJ2-3; the D gene is possibly TRBD2 (5 bases). The CDR3 has 14 amino acids. The V and J ends lost 7 bases and 2 bases respectively, with 13 bases between them. The V gene's germline CDR1 is MNHEY and CDR2 SVGAGI. This CDR3 reads CASTEGKITDTQYF. DNA for the CDR3: TGTGCCAGCACTGAGGGAAAAATCACAGATACGCAGTATTTT.

This clone was detected a few times. V and J are TRBV7-9 and TRBJ1-1; no clear D. This CDR3 contains 13 residues. Trimming removed 5 bases at V and 8 bases at J, with 15 bases between. The germline V gene encodes CDR1 SEHNR and CDR2 FQNEAQ (reference sequence). CDR3 protein: CASSRGGSPEAFF. In DNA form, the CDR3 reads TGTGCCAGCAGCCGAGGCGGCAGCCCAGAAGCTTTCTTT.

The chain carries TRBV29-1 and TRBJ2-3; 13 bases match TRBD2. CDR1 SQVTM and CDR2 ANQGSEA come from the germline V gene. CDR3 size: 15 residues. Trimming removed 3 bases from V and 5 bases from J; junction bases left unmatched: 5. The CDR3 loop reads CSVDGLAGVEDTQYF. The CDR3 DNA reads TGCAGCGTTGACGGACTAGCGGGAGTTGAAGATACGCAGTATTTT.

The gene calls are TRBV15 and TRBJ1-1; a weak D match, TRBD1 (5 bases). This CDR3 contains 16 residues. The germline V gene has CDR1 LNHNV and CDR2 YYDKDF (reference sequence). Trimming pared 1 base from V and 1 base from J, leaving 13 bases between. CDR3 amino acids: CATSRAAGSRNTEAFF. DNA of the CDR3: TGTGCCACCAGCAGAGCTGCAGGGTCTCGGAACACTGAAGCTTTCTTT.

This clone showed up just a few times. V usage is TRBV7-9 and J usage is TRBJ1-4; D perhaps matches TRBD1 (6 bases). This CDR3 has 16 amino acids. Deletions cut 4 bases from V and 3 bases from J, with 15 bases between. Germline loops: CDR1 SEHNR, CDR2 FQNEAQ (reference sequence). The CDR3 loop reads CASSSHLQGSNEKLFF. The CDR3, as DNA: TGTGCCAGCAGCTCGCACCTACAGGGCTCTAATGAAAAACTGTTTTTT.

The chain couples TRBV28 to TRBJ1-1; 9 positions agree with TRBD1. Germline V gene sequence: CDR1 MDHEN, CDR2 SYDVKM. Losses at the gene ends were 6 bases for V and 1 base for J; bases not matched to a gene: 6. The CDR3 totals 15 residues. This CDR3 reads CASSPHRGRNTEAFF. The CDR3 DNA reads as TGTGCCAGCAGCCCACACAGGGGGCGGAACACTGAAGCTTTCTTT.

This clone was counted between two and nine times. The V call is TRBV5-6, the J call TRBJ2-3, with 7 positions matching TRBD2. After removal of 2 bases from V and 3 bases from J, the junction contained 9 bases not matched to a gene. CDR3 length: 16 amino acids. CDR1 is SGHDT, CDR2 YYEEEE, per germline. Here the CDR3 reads CASSLARLADTDTQYF. CDR3 sequence (DNA): TGTGCCAGCAGCTTAGCTCGGCTAGCGGATACAGATACGCAGTATTTT.

This clone was counted between two and nine times. CDR3: CASSLIGRAHTGELFF. The CDR3 DNA sequence: TGTGCCAGCAGCTTAATCGGGAGGGCCCACACCGGGGAGCTGTTTTTT. The rearrangement joins TRBV11-2 to TRBJ2-2, with 8 bases aligning to TRBD2. CDR1 and CDR2 from the germline V gene are SGHAT and FQNNGV. The length of the CDR3 is 16 residues. V shed 2 bases and J 3 bases; nucleotides not matched to a gene: 5.

This chain joins TRBV29-1 and TRBJ1-5; a weak D match, TRBD1 (5 bases). Germline CDR1 reads SQVTM; CDR2 reads ANQGSEA. The germline V and J ends were trimmed by 4 bases and 5 bases, with 12 bases remaining between them. The CDR3 loop spans 13 amino acids. CDR3 amino acids: CSVGPEGDQPQHF. The CDR3 DNA sequence: TGCAGCGTTGGTCCTGAAGGGGATCAGCCCCAGCATTTT.

This clone was found a few times. The V and J genes are TRBV5-1 and TRBJ2-5; 9 bases are shared with TRBD1. With the DNA end fitting TRBJ2-7 better, the J assignment may be wrong. CDR1 and CDR2 from the germline V gene are SGHRS and YFSETQ. CDR3 length: 13 residues. In nucleotides, the CDR3 is TGCGCCAGCAGCCGGACAGGGGCCTACGAGCAGTACTTC. Its protein is CASSRTGAYEQYF.

V and J are TRBV14 and TRBJ2-3; 10 bases align to TRBD2. This CDR3 region has 15 residues. Germline V gives CDR1 SGHDN, CDR2 FVKESK. The V and J ends lost 2 bases and 3 bases, in that order; junction bases with no gene match: 2. The CDR3 region is CASSQLAGATDTQYF. Written as DNA, the CDR3 is TGTGCCAGCAGCCAACTAGCGGGGGCGACAGATACGCAGTATTTT. The whole variable domain, remainder taken from reference TRBV14 and TRBJ2-3, is EAGVTQFPSHSVIEKGQTVTLRCDPISGHDNLYWYRRVMGKEIKFLLHFVKESKQDESGMPNNRFLAERTGGTYSTLKVQPAELEDSGVYFCASSQLAGATDTQYFGPGTRLTVL.

This clone was picked up a small number of times. The chain links TRBV6-5 to TRBJ1-5, with D tentatively TRBD1 (6 bases). Per germline, CDR1 MNHEY and CDR2 SVGAGI. This CDR3 is 14 amino acids long. V lost 5 bases and J lost 6, with 14 bases in between. DNA of the CDR3: TGTGCCAGCAGTATTTTACAGGGCTTTCAGCCCCAGCATTTT. It codes for CASSILQGFQPQHF.

This chain joins TRBV18 and TRBJ2-3; TRBD1 matches 8 bases. From germline, CDR1 is KGHSH and CDR2 LQKENI. This CDR3 has 14 residues. Germline trimming cut 4 bases from V and 3 bases from J; bases unmatched to any gene: 3. CDR3 in amino acids: CASSLGQGTDTQYF. The CDR3, as DNA: TGTGCCAGCTCACTAGGACAGGGAACAGATACGCAGTATTTT.

This CDR3 reads CSGGEGERELFF. CDR3 bases: TGCAGCGGGGGCGAGGGGGAGCGGGAGCTGTTTTTT. This chain joins TRBV29-1 and TRBJ2-2, with D perhaps TRBD1 (6 bases). This CDR3 comprises 12 residues. V lost 7 bases, J lost 9 bases, and 15 bases lay in between. The germline CDR1 and CDR2 sequences are SQVTM and ANQGSEA.

The sample holds a few counts of this clone. The chain is built from TRBV27 and TRBJ1-2; D remains unclear. CDR1 MNHEY and CDR2 SMNVEV come from the germline V gene (reference sequence). This CDR3 is built from 14 residues. Trimming shortened V by 5 bases and J by 3 bases, and 13 bases separated the two germline ends. The CDR3 DNA sequence: TGTGCCAGCAGTCCGGAGGGTCTGCACTATGGCTACACCTTC. Its protein product is CASSPEGLHYGYTF.

This clone was seen more than once but under ten times. The V gene is TRBV4-3, the J gene TRBJ1-1; D is possibly TRBD1 (5 bases). CDR3 size: 15 residues. Deletions cut 5 bases from V and 0 bases from J, with 13 bases between. Germline-derived CDR1 and CDR2 are LGHNA and YSLEER. The CDR3 loop reads CASSNQGTMNTEAFF. CDR3 coding DNA: TGCGCCAGCAGCAATCAGGGCACGATGAACACTGAAGCTTTCTTT.

The V call is TRBV6-5, the J call TRBJ2-6, with D uncertain. Per the germline V gene, CDR1 is MNHEY and CDR2 is SVGAGI. This CDR3 comprises 15 residues. Between the trimmed V and J ends, which lost 0 bases and 4 bases, there was a span of 7 bases. CDR3 DNA: TGTGCCAGCAGTTACTCATTCGGGGGGGCCAACGTCCTGACTTTC. Protein product: CASSYSFGGANVLTF.

This clone was seen more than once but under ten times. The chain employs TRBV7-9 and TRBJ2-3; D possibly corresponds to TRBD2 (6 bases). The CDR3 sequence is 14 residues long. Germline V gives CDR1 SEHNR, CDR2 FQNEAQ (reference sequence). Trimming removed 2 bases at V and 2 bases at J, with 8 bases between. CDR3: CASSLKDYTDTQYF. In DNA, the CDR3 is TGTGCCAGCAGCTTAAAGGACTACACAGATACGCAGTATTTT.

This clone was detected a few times. The chain couples TRBV19 to TRBJ1-1; tentative D call: TRBD1 (6 bases). Germline CDR1 is LNHDA and CDR2 is SQIVND (reference sequence). With 11 bases removed from V and 0 bases from J, the gap between germline ends came to 13 bases. The length of the CDR3 is 13 residues. DNA of the CDR3: TGTGCCTCGTCGGGGGGCATGAACACTGAAGCTTTCTTT. This codes for CASSGGMNTEAFF.

A few counts support this clone. The limits of the CDR3 on the DNA are not certain, so only TCRdb's listed CDR3 is given. This chain joins TRBV21-1 and TRBJ2-5; TRBD2 is taken as the D call from the table, unchecked against the DNA. TRBV21-1 is classified as a pseudogene. Inclusive of both ends, the CDR3 amounts to 16 amino acids. The CDR3 region is CASSKVASGSPETQYF.